This TCR beta chain was captured in a study of tumor and adjacent non-tumor tissue in lung cancer (dated by TCRdb to the late 2010s). Some background on the complete study: Patients with adenocarcinoma (approximately 11), squamous cell carcinoma (2) and small cell lung cancer (1) were included in the cohort. The approximately 15 enrolled patients, of whom 10 were men and 5 were women, were aged roughly 30 to 85 years and were diagnosed with TNM stage I to III disease. Sequencing produced around 130,000,000 productive TCRbeta reads in total, an average of about 4.17 million reads per sample. Using bulk TCRbeta repertoires from approximately 15 lung cancer patients, the study set lung tumor tissue side by side with matched distant non-tumor lung tissue. More than 25 paired specimens, one tumor and one normal lung sample per patient, were profiled by TCRbeta CDR3 sequencing.

As concerns this clonotype: No antigen is known for it. The germline gene is not matched at one end of the junction; a read error may be the cause.

Based on the germline V gene, the CDR1 and CDR2 sequences are MNHEY and SVGAGI. Taken from cysteine to phenylalanine, the CDR3 has 15 residues. Only the CDR3 part of the read is kept: 45 bases, read in frame from the first base. Library construction relied on multiplex PCR. Sequencing used an Illumina HiSeq 2500. TCRbeta libraries were constructed through three rounds of nested PCR with primers (Table S4) according to protocols adapted from ARM-PCR. PCR products of 200-500 bp were gel-excised and purified with the QIAquick gel extraction kit before sequencing. The authors' analysis ran thus. Trimmomatic was used to clean the reads, FLASH merged the cleaned reads into complete CDR3 sequences, and MiTCR assigned the sequences to V(D)J germline segments. Clonal diversity was computed as the inverse Simpson's index with VDJtools. Productive reads were defined as in-frame sequences without a premature stop codon. TCRdb ran its own pipeline on the public reads, namely fastp trimming at Q25 and MiXCR clone calling, and kept in-frame beta chains. Rows merge per CDR3 protein into single entries with the most common DNA and genes. These V and J calls originate from TCRdb's pipeline instead of the authors' own analysis. The sample includes 60,000 to 95,000 distinct CDR3 sequences, with around 74% observed a single time. Of the sample, less than 15% falls within the top ten clones.

RNA was isolated from bulk, unsorted tissue, and RNA quality was assessed with a NanoDrop ND-1000 and an Agilent 2100. All donors had newly diagnosed lung cancer, had not received prior chemotherapy, and were admitted for thoracic surgery in China between August and November 2014. Patients with previous radiotherapy or chemotherapy, or with another concurrent cancer, were excluded from the study. Pieces of surgical tissue measuring about 1-2 cm3 were kept in RNAlater solution and stored at -80 degrees C until use. Paper-wide results and their limitations: Only approximately 14 patients were included in the cohort, and the need for larger samples and more detailed clinical data was noted by the authors. In normal lung, the top 100 clones accounted for a significantly larger cumulative share of the repertoire than in tumor tissue. Peripheral blood was not sequenced, so blood TCRbeta repertoires were not examined in the lung cancer patients of the study. The methods do not name the sequencing platform or mention unique molecular identifiers. Younger patients had significantly higher TCR diversity, and higher tumor TCR diversity was associated with shorter overall and disease-free survival. Tumor tissue showed significantly greater TCR diversity (inverse Simpson) than normal lung tissue (roughly 430 vs 170, P = 0.0075, Mann-Whitney U test).

This receptor was identified in a woman aged 45 to 65 with non-small cell lung cancer. Sequenced input: lung tumor tissue. This chain is built from TRBV6-5 and TRBJ1-4, and possibly TRBD1, on 5 matching bases. Here is the DNA: TGTGTCAGCGGTTACTCCGGGACCGCTAATGAAAAACTGTTTTTT. The translation is CVSGYSGTANEKLFF.